This T cell receptor (beta chain) originates from a study of cytomegalovirus exposure and HLA in healthy donors (dated by TCRdb to 2015 to 2018). A note on the overall study: An earlier analysis of roughly 500 of the donors reported 250 to 300 Gb of sequence data and 100 million to 140 million unique TCR beta sequences from about 180 million T cells. Five DR-DQ haplotypes were treated as single units for association and clustering because of strong linkage in the cohort. The genetic ancestry cluster associated with self-reported Caucasian donors included about four fifths of the approximately 430 genotyped donors. To decide whether each TCR beta V gene segment behaved as functional or pseudogenic, an earlier analysis of some 580 of the donors relied on high-throughput TCR beta sequencing. The study profiled the T cell repertoires of 550 to 700 subjects by immunosequencing and related them to cytomegalovirus serostatus. Across around 400 genotyped donors of the cohort, an average of 235,054 unique TCR beta nucleotide sequences per donor were sequenced, and roughly 20% of those sequences were non-productive. The later analysis used no new phenotypic data to find candidate immune exposures, relying instead on TCR beta sequences and their occurrence across donors. The study combined high-throughput TCR immunosequencing, statistical association of individual TCRs with disease status, and machine learning to predict cytomegalovirus infection status. The study aimed to test whether signatures of past pathogen exposure could be identified by cataloging public T cell receptors. In a later genetic analysis, genome-wide SNP genotypes for about 65% of the roughly 700 donors were used, and that subset was treated as a discovery cohort. Along with the roughly 710-subject first cohort, a separate validation cohort of around 110 different subjects was used. All discovery cohort repertoires had been generated using a single sequencing platform. An early release that covered 500 to 800 HLA-typed donors contained about 300 gigabases of sequencing data and around 80 million unique TCR sequences. Both class I and class II loci were covered by HLA typing, at four-digit resolution. A later analysis re-analyzed previously published TCR beta repertoires from roughly 600 donors and added high-resolution HLA genotyping to study TCR occurrence patterns. Donor age, sex, ethnicity and CMV serostatus were collected together with the repertoire data. Typing coverage varied by locus: roughly 620-640 donors for A, B, C, DRB1 and DQB1; roughly 510 for DQA1; 600 to 610 for DPA1; 400 to 480 for DPB1.

Of note for this clone: No cognate antigen has been identified for it. Base qualities are not recorded, but no much larger clone differs from it by a single base.

To prepare the library, the immunoSEQ multiplex PCR assay was applied. The multiplex PCR relied on a mix of 60 forward primers for TCR Vbeta segments and 13 reverse primers for TCR Jbeta segments. The CDR3 region of rearranged TCR beta genes was amplified from genomic DNA with a multiplex PCR assay. On the Illumina HiSeq System, the amplified TCR beta libraries were sequenced as 87-base-pair reads. In the authors' own workflow: Across the 700 or so repertoires, a later analysis counted 80 million or so unique TCR beta chains, roughly 11 million of which were shared by at least two donors. Raw reads were error-corrected and collapsed into unique sequences by a nearest-neighbor algorithm in which closely related sequences were merged to remove PCR and sequencing errors. To assign V, D and J gene segments, CDR3 sequences were aligned to IMGT reference sequences. Each retained sequence needed at least a six-nucleotide match to both a V gene segment and a J gene segment. A rearrangement was called productive if the CDR3 had no stop codons and remained in frame with V and J, and every other rearrangement was called non-productive. Following IMGT convention, CDR3 was defined as the stretch from the second conserved V-encoded cysteine to the conserved J-encoded phenylalanine. Sequences without an unambiguous match to a single V gene segment were excluded from the earlier analysis of 500 to 700 of the donors. An earlier analysis of over 450 of the donors classified V segments as functional when productive rearrangements were above 56.7% and as segregating when the standard deviation between donors was above 5%. To diagnose cytomegalovirus status from the catalog of TCR beta chain sequences, a statistical classification framework was built. V and J gene assignment, in a later analysis, came from comparing TCR nucleotide sequences with IMGT/GENE-DB human TR gene sequences. In a later analysis, CDR3 sequences and most-parsimonious VDJ recombination scenarios were assigned using the TCRdist pipeline. A later analysis defined each TCR beta chain by its CDR3 amino acid sequence plus V-gene family, and excluded reads lacking a unique V-gene family. In a later analysis, fewer than 650 highly shared, low-generation-probability nucleotide sequences were removed to address suspected cross-contamination and a sequencing artifact. In a later analysis, a clonal expansion index was calculated for each public chain from normalized within-repertoire ranks of inferred template counts. In a later analysis, generation probabilities were computed with a VDJ recombination model fitted to out-of-frame rearrangements, and the resulting probabilities were checked against IGoR. In a later analysis, hypergeometric tests were used to score TCR-TCR, TCR-HLA and TCR-CMV co-occurrence, with a repertoire-size bias correction applied to TCR pairs. To estimate false discovery rates, a later analysis permuted the HLA or CMV assignments 20 times. In a later analysis, co-occurring TCRs were grouped with DBSCAN, and TCRdist sequence similarity was added when clustering was performed within HLA-allele-positive subsets. Repertoires with fewer than 30,000 or more than 120,000 public chains were left out of co-occurrence clustering, as were about 5 repertoires with anomalous nucleotide sharing. TCRdb took this table from immuneACCESS and kept in-frame rearrangements with V and J called. Such tables lack part of the clones; where checked against another copy, unresolved V genes explain under half of the gap, and the rest is unexplained. The D gene and trimming were derived from the DNA, and the V and J assignments and clone size from that table. The sample contains some 190,000 clones, about 85% of them found a single time. The ten top clones hold 1.1% of the sample.

In total, 600 or so healthy bone marrow donors made up the cohort. At the time of sampling, all cohort members were nominally healthy, though unrecorded immune exposures were likely present. The donor was CMV seronegative and belonged to the group of around 400 seronegative cohort members. A peripheral blood sample was provided by each donor, and peripheral blood mononuclear cells were used for TCR beta sequencing. Genomic DNA was extracted from the blood cell samples with the Qiagen DNeasy Blood Extraction Kit. The cysteine opens and the phenylalanine closes a CDR3 of 19 amino acids. This entry keeps only the CDR3 DNA: 57 bases, framed from base 1. CDR1 and CDR2 were assigned from the germline V gene as SGHRS and YFSETQ. V lost 0 bases and J lost 7 bases, and the count of bases not matched to a germline gene is 10. Overall study outcomes, separate from this receptor: Specific HLA alleles were associated with 15,000 to 20,000 TCR beta sequences at a false discovery rate of 0.05 in a later analysis. In an earlier analysis of 587 of the donors, most TCR beta V segments appeared in productive rearrangements about 90% or about 30% of the time, broadly matching IMGT annotations. A further reported finding was that TCR beta sequences accurately predicted the HLA-A and HLA-B alleles for most subjects in the first cohort. Because HLA typing was unavailable for some donors at each locus, only the typed subset was used in association tests. In a later analysis, most CMV-associated TCR beta chains were found to appear HLA-restricted, with HLA associations seemingly driven largely by CMV exposure. Sequencing depth was assumed to be roughly uniform across donors in the presence/absence analyses, though that assumption may not hold. The classifier was reported to diagnose cytomegalovirus status with high specificity and sensitivity in both the original cohort and the validation cohort. Because counts were too low, about 15 rarely observed V segments, including chromosome 9 orphons, were left out of the earlier analysis of some 640 of the donors. Compared with the approximately 700-donor mean, donors in an Asian-associated ancestry cluster had fewer N-insertions in productive TCRs, according to a later genetic analysis. V-gene and J-gene trimming of TCR beta chains was associated with a missense DCLRE1C variant in a later genetic analysis, and the association was replicated in an independent cohort. In vitro tests confirmed that three of the cytomegalovirus-associated TCR beta chains recognize cytomegalovirus antigens. According to the authors, the approach could potentially be generalized to other disease states and immunological phenotypes. When HLA alleles, especially DR and DQ, strongly co-occurred, attributing TCR associations to individual alleles was difficult. In the study, 164 TCR beta chains were listed as associated with cytomegalovirus. In a later analysis, TCR association rates were found to vary across HLA loci, with the most associated TCRs seen for DRB1 alleles and the fewest for HLA-C alleles. The 87-base-pair reads could not distinguish some IMGT-functional V segments, including TRBV6-2 and TRBV6-3, so those segments were excluded. A later analysis found that HLA-associated TCR beta chains were more clonally expanded and had lower generation probabilities than equally common non-associated chains. Most TCR sequences were observed very rarely across donors, whereas some public TCRs were present in many individuals. In a later analysis, several top co-occurrence clusters were reported to appear linked to parvovirus B19, influenza, CMV and Epstein-Barr virus. Correlated functional status among segregating V segments might reflect linkage disequilibrium, but an unknown experimental factor could not be ruled out. Immune exposure information for the cohort was limited to CMV serostatus. A group of highly shared sequence variants was considered likely to be a technical artifact of the sequencing pipeline. The cohort was sequenced for TCR beta chains only, and without alpha or paired-chain data the features that could be detected were limited.

The TCR originated in a boy between 2 and 15 years old in good health and CMV-seronegative. In this chain, TRBV5-1 is recombined with TRBJ2-1; 16 bases in between match TRBD2. What was sequenced was PBMCs. The encoded CDR3 is CASSLEGTSGGAIWNEQFF. The nucleotides are TGCGCCAGCAGCTTGGAGGGGACTAGCGGGGGGGCGATATGGAATGAGCAGTTCTTC.